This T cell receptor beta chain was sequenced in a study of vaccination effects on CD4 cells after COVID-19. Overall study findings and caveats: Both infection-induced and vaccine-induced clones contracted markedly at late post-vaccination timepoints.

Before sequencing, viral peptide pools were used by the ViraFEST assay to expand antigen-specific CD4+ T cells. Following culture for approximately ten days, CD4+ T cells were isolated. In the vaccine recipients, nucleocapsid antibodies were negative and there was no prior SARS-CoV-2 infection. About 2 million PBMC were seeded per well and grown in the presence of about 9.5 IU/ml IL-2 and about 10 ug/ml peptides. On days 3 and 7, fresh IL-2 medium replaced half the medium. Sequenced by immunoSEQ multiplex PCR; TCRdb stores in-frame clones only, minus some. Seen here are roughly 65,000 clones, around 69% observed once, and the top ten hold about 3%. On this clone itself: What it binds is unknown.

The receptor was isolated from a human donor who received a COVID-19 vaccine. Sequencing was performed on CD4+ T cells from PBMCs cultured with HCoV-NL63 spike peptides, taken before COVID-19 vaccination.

The CDR3 spells CAWSGGQRGYTF. The CDR3 DNA reads TGTGCCTGGAGTGGAGGGCAGCGGGGCTACACCTTC. The chain links TRBV30 to TRBJ1-2; no definite D call. The V gene lost 1 base and the J gene lost 8 bases, with 11 bases spanning the gap. Germline CDR1 and CDR2: GTSNPN and SVGIG (reference sequence). The CDR3 spans 12 residues.